This TCR beta chain was documented in a study of CD8+CD57+ T cells in acquired aplastic anemia. V shed 2 bases and J shed 0 bases, with 5 bases lying between them. The CDR3 totals 13 residues. The germline V gene has CDR1 SGHRS and CDR2 YFSETQ. Regarding this clonotype: Its antigen remains unknown.

It was genomic DNA that served as the template for profiling TCR beta VDJ and CDR3. TCRdb reanalysed the reads using MiXCR and keeps one entry per CDR3 protein. The data show 150,000 to 200,000 distinct CDR3 sequences, around 66% seen once. Study-level points and caveats: The number of CD8+ CDR3 sequences shared by patients and controls was twenty-nine.

The receptor comes from a human donor with severe aplastic anemia or a healthy control (not recorded which). Sequenced: sorted CD4+, CD8+, or CD8+CD57+ T cells (not recorded which) from PBMCs. V is TRBV5-1 and J is TRBJ1-2; the D is unclear. The CDR3 coding sequence is TGCGCCAGCAGCTTCGATGCTAACTATGGCTACACCTTC. It specifies CASSFDANYGYTF.